These 2 T cell receptor beta chains were all obtained from the same sample, sequenced in a study of T cells after yellow fever vaccination. TCRdb redid the calling of the 5' RACE reads with MiXCR, one entry per CDR3 protein. The table shows around 100,000 distinct CDR3 sequences, with 5.8% occurring only once. The sample in question was CD8+ T cells sorted from PBMCs, obtained 10 days after the yellow fever booster vaccination. The receptors here all came from a young man who received the YFV17D yellow fever vaccine.

This clonotype has only a few counts. This chain uses TRBV4-3 with TRBJ2-1, with 9 positions matching TRBD1. V lost 1 base to trimming and J lost 2 bases; unmatched junction nucleotides: 3. Germline lookup yields CDR1 LGHNA and CDR2 YSLEER. The CDR3 is 16 residues long. DNA for the CDR3: TGCGCCAGCAGCCAAGTAGGACAGGGGACCTACAATGAGCAGTTCTTC. Protein sequence: CASSQVGQGTYNEQFF.

In this sample, this clonotype turned up a few times. The chain is built from TRBV29-1 and TRBJ2-5; D is unresolved. The CDR3 is 12 amino acids. CDR1 and CDR2 from the germline V gene are SQVTM and ANQGSEA. Between the trimmed V and J ends, which lost 6 bases and 0 bases, there was a span of 8 bases. The CDR3 is CSVIANQETQYF. The CDR3 DNA reads as TGCAGCGTGATAGCAAACCAAGAGACCCAGTACTTC. Combining the CDR3 with reference TRBV29-1 and TRBJ2-5 gives the whole variable domain SAVISQKPSRDICQRGTSLTIQCQVDSQVTMMFWYRQQPGQSLTLIATANQGSEATYESGFVIDKFPISRPNLTFSTLTVSNMSPEDSSIYLCSVIANQETQYFGPGTRLLVL.